These 28 T cell receptor beta chains were all obtained from the same sample, sequenced in a study of blood T cells in healthy people across ages. The second PCR ran roughly 6 to 11 cycles with a sample-barcoded 5' primer and J-beta primers. TCRdb recomputed calls from the 5' RACE reads with MiXCR, one row per CDR3 protein. This table has hundreds of thousands of distinct CDR3 sequences, about 26% appearing once. These same data were also listed under a study on T cells of mothers and their children.

Sequencing was performed on blood. Receptors were obtained from a boy between 10 and 17 years old in good health.

The gene calls are TRBV28 and TRBJ2-1; the D is unclear. The J call may not be correct, given that the DNA end is closer to TRBJ2-7. The CDR3 covers 14 residues. Germline values: CDR1 MDHEN, CDR2 SYDVKM. The CDR3 is CASSLSGSILEQYF. Written as DNA, the CDR3 is TGTGCCAGCAGTTTATCGGGCAGTATCCTCGAGCAGTACTTC.

The chain is built from TRBV11-2 and TRBJ2-7, with D unclear. Germline lookup yields CDR1 SGHAT and CDR2 FQNNGV. The CDR3 has 14 residues. Trimming pared 1 base from V and 1 base from J, leaving 8 bases between. The CDR3 here is CASSLADTSYEQYF. In DNA form, the CDR3 reads TGTGCCAGCAGCTTAGCCGACACGTCCTACGAGCAGTACTTC.

In regard to this clonotype: The junction departs from germline at one end; a sequencing error may be responsible. V is TRBV6-5 and J is TRBJ2-5; 10 bases agree with TRBD1. Germline values: CDR1 MNHEY, CDR2 SVGAGI. The CDR3 runs to 15 residues. CDR3 amino acids: CASSRTGGKQETPYF. The CDR3 DNA reads as TGTGCCAGCAGTCGGACAGGGGGGAAACAAGAGACCCCGTACTTC.

The chain uses TRBV5-5 and TRBJ1-5; 9 bases map to TRBD1. Germline V CDR1 and CDR2: SGHKS, YYEKEE (reference sequence). The length of the CDR3 is 15 residues. Trimming at V came to 4 bases and at J to 3 bases, leaving 5 bases not matched to a gene. The chain's CDR3 is CASSLGDRDNQPQHF. CDR3 bases: TGTGCCAGCAGCCTTGGGGACAGGGACAATCAGCCCCAGCATTTT.

The chain couples TRBV5-1 to TRBJ2-4; possibly TRBD1 for D (6 bases). With 0 bases removed from V and 5 bases from J, the gap between germline ends came to 12 bases. CDR3 length equals 15 residues. Germline V lookup: CDR1 SGHRS, CDR2 YFSETQ. CDR3 region: CASSLVGQQQNIQYF. The CDR3 DNA reads as TGCGCCAGCAGCTTGGTAGGACAGCAGCAAAACATTCAGTACTTC.

CDR3 in DNA: TGCAGTGCTAGAGTTAAAGGAGGCCTATACGAGCAGTACTTC. This translates into CSARVKGGLYEQYF. The gene calls are TRBV20-1 and TRBJ2-7, with D possibly TRBD2 on 5 matching bases. The CDR3 spans 14 residues. Trimming stripped 1 base from V and 4 bases from J, with 14 bases between. From germline, CDR1 is DFQATT and CDR2 SNEGSKA (reference sequence).

For the CDR3, the DNA is TGTGCCAGCCGAGGGGGGTTTGACCAGCCCCAGCATTTT. Translated: CASRGGFDQPQHF. V gene TRBV2 combines with J gene TRBJ1-5; the D gene is possibly TRBD1 (6 bases). The CDR3 is 13 amino acids. V shed 8 bases and J shed 7 bases, with 15 bases lying between them. CDR1 is SNHLY, CDR2 FYNNEI, per germline.

In regard to this clonotype: At one end, the junction sequence differs from germline, possibly due to a read error. The rearrangement links TRBV9 to TRBJ1-1; D is perhaps TRBD1 (6 bases). There are 16 residues in the CDR3. Looked up from germline, CDR1 is SGDLS and CDR2 is YYNGEE. CDR3 DNA sequence: TGTGCCAGCAGCGCTCCTGCACAGGGTTTCTACACTGAAGCCTTCTTT. It encodes CASSAPAQGFYTEAFF.

The rearrangement uses TRBV29-1 and TRBJ1-1; no clear D gene. V was pared by 5 bases and J by 1 base, with 14 bases between. This CDR3 has 14 residues. Germline V gene sequence: CDR1 SQVTM, CDR2 ANQGSEA. The CDR3 nucleotides read TGCAGCGTTTCCCGGGCCTCCGGGAACACTGAAGCTTTCTTT. Translation gives CSVSRASGNTEAFF.

The chain links TRBV6-2 or TRBV6-3 to TRBJ1-2; D unclear. V was pared by 2 bases and J by 4 bases, with 8 bases between. The CDR3 loop spans 13 amino acids. Per germline, CDR1 MNHEY and CDR2 SVGEGT. The chain's CDR3 is CASSYSPPYGYTF. CDR3 DNA sequence: TGTGCCAGCAGTTACAGCCCCCCCTATGGCTACACCTTC.

The chain has TRBV6-1 and TRBJ1-1; TRBD1 agrees at 11 bases. CDR1 and CDR2 (germline): MNHNS, SASEGT. V lost 5 bases and J lost 2; bases outside the gene matches: 7. This CDR3 spans 16 amino acids. Here the CDR3 reads CASSRGRTGGNTEAFF. CDR3 nucleotides: TGTGCCAGCAGTAGGGGTCGGACAGGGGGCAACACTGAAGCTTTCTTT.

The chain employs TRBV6-1 and TRBJ1-1; 8 nucleotides match TRBD1. CDR3 length: 15 amino acids. Per the germline V gene, CDR1 is MNHNS and CDR2 is SASEGT. The V segment lost 7 bases and the J segment 3 bases; nucleotides outside the gene matches: 10. DNA for the CDR3: TGTGCCAGCATCCTGAGGACAGGGTGGCACACTGAAGCTTTCTTT. This encodes CASILRTGWHTEAFF.

This CDR3 is CAISEPGGSLETQYF. The CDR3 region has the DNA TGTGCCATCAGTGAGCCGGGGGGGAGCTTGGAGACCCAGTACTTC. The V gene is TRBV10-3, the J gene TRBJ2-5; 8 bases line up with TRBD2. V was clipped by 2 bases and J by 5 bases; unmatched bases: 7. CDR3 size: 15 residues. CDR1 is ENHRY and CDR2 is SYGVKD in the germline V gene.

The rearrangement joins TRBV2 to TRBJ2-3; D may be TRBD2 (6 bases). Trimming removed 8 bases from V and 0 bases from J, with 12 bases in between. The CDR3 spans 14 residues. The germline V gene has CDR1 SNHLY and CDR2 FYNNEI. The CDR3 loop is CASQGGASTDTQYF. CDR3 nucleotides: TGTGCCAGCCAAGGAGGGGCGAGCACAGATACGCAGTATTTT.

In its sample, this clonotype was seen a few times. The chain couples TRBV5-1 to TRBJ1-1; 9 bases agree with TRBD1. This CDR3 spans 16 amino acids. CDR1 and CDR2 (germline): SGHRS, YFSETQ. V was pared by 4 bases and J by 3 bases, with 10 bases of the junction left unmatched. Written as DNA, the CDR3 is TGCGCCAGCAGCCCCCCTCCGGGACAGGGCTACACTGAAGCTTTCTTT. Its translation is CASSPPPGQGYTEAFF.

V is TRBV5-1 and J is TRBJ2-5, with 9 bases identical to TRBD2. The trim removed 4 bases at V and 3 bases at J, leaving 7 bases unmatched. The length of the CDR3 is 15 residues. Per germline, CDR1 SGHRS and CDR2 YFSETQ. CDR3 in DNA: TGCGCCAGCAGCCCGGGACTAGCTTTTGAAGAGACCCAGTACTTC. Protein sequence: CASSPGLAFEETQYF.

The CDR3 loop is CSAPSGPGNEQYF. The CDR3 DNA reads TGCAGTGCTCCTAGCGGACCGGGCAACGAGCAGTACTTC. The chain joins TRBV20-1 to TRBJ2-5, with TRBD2 identical over 7 bases. The DNA end is a closer match to TRBJ2-7, so the J assignment may be wrong. The germline CDR1 and CDR2 sequences are DFQATT and SNEGSKA (reference sequence). CDR3 length: 13 residues.

In its sample, this clonotype was seen a few times. In DNA, the CDR3 is TGTGCCAGCAGTGGGGGAGCGGGTTACGAGCAGTACTTC. It codes for CASSGGAGYEQYF. The chain carries TRBV6-1 and TRBJ2-7, with a tentative D call TRBD2 (6 bases). The ends were cut back, 4 bases at V and 4 bases at J, with 11 bases in the middle. Germline CDR1 MNHNS, CDR2 SASEGT. The CDR3 totals 13 residues.

The rearrangement joins TRBV20-1 to TRBJ2-5, with D unresolved. The V end lost 3 bases, the J end lost 5 bases, and 13 bases lay between the germline ends. The CDR3 covers 13 residues. The germline gives CDR1 DFQATT, CDR2 SNEGSKA (reference sequence). The CDR3 reads CSARMGSQETQYF. DNA of the CDR3: TGCAGTGCTAGGATGGGCAGCCAGGAGACCCAGTACTTC.

Notes on this clonotype: One end of the junction varies from germline; a read error may be responsible. The V gene is TRBV12-3 or TRBV12-4, the J gene TRBJ1-5, with 7 bases matching TRBD1. This CDR3 is 14 amino acids long. DNA for the CDR3: TGTGCCAGCAGGCCGACAGGGAGCAATCACCCCCAGCATTTT. Protein: CASRPTGSNHPQHF.

The chain uses TRBV28 and TRBJ2-4; TRBD1 aligns across 9 bases. V gave up 3 bases and J gave up 8 bases; unmatched junction bases: 8. Germline V gene data show CDR1 as MDHEN and CDR2 as SYDVKM. CDR3 length: 15 amino acids. CDR3 region: CASSFDRDRAHIQYF. The CDR3 DNA sequence: TGTGCCAGCAGTTTTGACCGGGACAGGGCCCACATTCAGTACTTC.

CDR3 protein: CSARDILADLTQYF. DNA for the CDR3: TGCAGTGCTAGAGATATACTAGCGGACTTGACCCAGTACTTC. The chain links TRBV20-1 to TRBJ2-5; TRBD2 agrees at 8 bases. The CDR3 sequence is 14 residues long. Germline V gene lookup returns CDR1 DFQATT and CDR2 SNEGSKA (reference sequence). Unmatched junction bases numbered 7, after V lost 0 bases and J lost 7 bases.

About this clonotype itself: The germline gene is not matched at one end of the junction; a read error may be the cause. The chain is built from TRBV3-1 and TRBJ1-1; D unresolved. The V gene's germline CDR1 is LGHDT and CDR2 YNNKEL (reference sequence). The CDR3 consists of 16 residues. CDR3 DNA sequence: TGTGCCAGCAGCCAAGGGTCGTTTGGCGTGAACACTGAAGCTTCCTTT. This codes for CASSQGSFGVNTEASF.

V usage is TRBV7-2 and J usage is TRBJ1-2; D might be TRBD1 (5 bases). There are 12 residues in the CDR3. Looked up from germline, CDR1 is SGHTA and CDR2 is FQGNSA. Between the trimmed V and J ends, which lost 1 base and 7 bases, there was a span of 7 bases. The CDR3 region is CASSLDRSGYTF. The CDR3 nucleotides are TGTGCCAGCAGCTTAGACAGGAGTGGCTACACCTTC.

Ten or more counts support this clonotype. V is TRBV5-1 and J is TRBJ2-1; D is perhaps TRBD1 (5 bases). The DNA end favors TRBJ2-5, so the J call may be wrong. CDR1 is SGHRS, CDR2 YFSETQ, per germline. This CDR3 has 14 amino acids. The DNA of the CDR3 is TGCGCCAGCAGCTTGGGACAGCCTGGGGAGACCCAGTACTTC. Translated, it gives CASSLGQPGETQYF.

Concerning this clonotype: The conserved phenylalanine or tryptophan normally closing the CDR3 is absent here, so this likely arose from a read error. Because the CDR3's place on the DNA is in doubt, the DNA is left out and the CDR3 is given as listed by TCRdb. The chain employs TRBV7-3 and TRBJ1-2; TRBD1 is the table's D call and was not checked against the DNA. The CDR3 spans 12 residues, counting both ends. Germline CDR1 reads SGHTA; CDR2 reads FQGTGA. This CDR3 is CASSRDGGRHTV.

V gene TRBV6-5 combines with J gene TRBJ2-1, with D tentatively TRBD1 (6 bases). The germline V gene has CDR1 MNHEY and CDR2 SVGAGI. There are 12 residues in the CDR3. V lost 7 bases and J lost 6, with 10 bases in between. The CDR3 sequence: CASTRGGNEQFF. The CDR3 DNA follows: TGTGCCAGCACCAGAGGGGGCAATGAGCAGTTCTTC.

The CDR3, as DNA: TGCGCCAGCAGCTTGGACAGCCACCTCCAAGAGACCCAGTACTTC. This gives the protein CASSLDSHLQETQYF. This rearrangement joins TRBV5-1 to TRBJ2-5; D not resolved. Trimming stripped 0 bases from V and 1 base from J, with 10 bases between. This CDR3 contains 15 residues. From germline, CDR1 is SGHRS and CDR2 YFSETQ.